This T cell receptor (beta chain) is from a study of radiotherapy plus CTLA-4 blockade in lung cancer. The data were produced by immunoSEQ multiplex PCR, yet TCRdb's version contains in-frame clones alone and is incomplete. The table includes about 27,000 clones, about three quarters detected once. The CDR3 contains 14 residues. Trimming cost V 2 bases and J 5 bases, with 9 bases left between them. Looked up from germline, CDR1 is SGHTA and CDR2 is FQGNSA. Alongside CTLA-4 blockade with ipilimumab, patients with chemo-refractory metastatic non-small-cell lung cancer received focal radiation. Sequenced material: peripheral blood, taken from a patient treated with radiotherapy plus ipilimumab. This chain uses TRBV7-2 with TRBJ1-4; a possible D gene is TRBD1 (5 bases). The source is a human donor with non-small cell lung cancer who had stable disease on radiotherapy plus ipilimumab. CDR3 nucleotide sequence: TGTGCCAGCAGCTTAAGAAGGGGCAATGAAAAACTGTTTTTT. Translated, it gives CASSLRRGNEKLFF.